This TCR beta chain was profiled in a study of molecular identifiers for immune sequencing clone quantification. This clonotype was detected many times. The antigen is not known. Sorted inputs of roughly 20,000 to 1,000,000 cells, with 10%, 30% or 50% RNA, yielded naive CD8 libraries. TCRdb re-derived calls from the PCR reads in MiXCR, one entry per CDR3 protein. The table lists 62,000 or so distinct CDR3 sequences, around a sixth of them singletons. Deletions cut 6 bases from V and 5 bases from J, with 17 bases between. The CDR3 loop spans 14 amino acids. The germline V gene encodes CDR1 SGHTA and CDR2 FQGNSA. Study-level results: Clones carrying above 20 RNA copies accounted for over 98% of effector molecules, under 1% in naive cells.

Sequencing used naive CD8+ T cells from blood, with Jurkat cell RNA spiked in. Stated subset: FACS-sorted CD8+CD4-CCR7+CD45RA+ naive T cells. The chain recombines TRBV7-2 with TRBJ2-7; tentatively, D is TRBD2 (6 bases). This TCR came from a human donor in good health. Some libraries in this study had Jurkat cell RNA spiked in. The CDR3 nucleotides are TGTGCCAGCAGACCCCTTACGGGGGACGACGAGCAGTACTTC. It yields the protein CASRPLTGDDEQYF.